The 19 T cell receptor beta chains reported below all come from one sample, sequenced in a study of radiation and T cells in renal cell carcinoma. Sample time point: baseline pretreatment blood. Regarding treatment: 15 Gy SBRT to primary tumor, nephrectomy 4 weeks later. Sequencing used immunoSEQ multiplex PCR; TCRdb keeps in-frame clones, though not all of them. The sample carries about 140,000 clones, approximately 87% recorded once. The sequences come from blood, collected from a patient whose treatment included radiotherapy and nephrectomy. The receptors originated from a woman aged 45-65 years with renal cell carcinoma.

The chain carries TRBV27 and TRBJ2-7, with TRBD1 matching 10 bases. Trimming took 5 bases from V and 5 from J; bases not matched to a gene: 3. The CDR3 length is 13 residues. Germline values: CDR1 MNHEY, CDR2 SMNVEV (reference sequence). Here the CDR3 DNA reads TGTGCCAGCAGTCTCGGGACAGGGGACGAGCAGTACTTC. This encodes CASSLGTGDEQYF.

The chain joins TRBV10-3 to TRBJ1-2; 9 bases map to TRBD1. Germline CDR1 is ENHRY and CDR2 is SYGVKD. With V trimmed by 6 bases and J by 6 bases, 11 bases remained unmatched. This CDR3 spans 15 amino acids. The CDR3 is CAISGPGQGSDGYTF. Written as DNA, the CDR3 is TGTGCCATCAGCGGTCCGGGACAGGGTTCAGATGGCTACACCTTC.

The V gene is TRBV19, the J gene TRBJ1-5; 7 bases are a match to TRBD1. V dropped 7 bases and J dropped 5; count of bases not matched to a gene: 11. Looked up from germline, CDR1 is LNHDA and CDR2 is SQIVND (reference sequence). The CDR3 sequence is 15 residues long. The CDR3 loop is CASTLQGGGDQPQHF. CDR3 DNA sequence: TGTGCCAGTACCCTGCAGGGGGGAGGAGATCAGCCCCAGCATTTT. The variable domain in full, completed from reference TRBV19 and TRBJ1-5, reads DGGITQSPKYLFRKEGQNVTLSCEQNLNHDAMYWYRQDPGQGLRLIYYSQIVNDFQKGDIAEGYSVSREKKESFPLTVTSAQKNPTAFYLCASTLQGGGDQPQHFGDGTRLSIL.

V usage is TRBV28 and J usage is TRBJ2-6; maybe TRBD1 (6 bases). The V and J ends lost 4 bases and 4 bases respectively, with 14 bases between them. The CDR3 is 16 residues long. CDR1 and CDR2 from the germline V gene are MDHEN and SYDVKM. CDR3 sequence reads: CASSYPQGSGANVLTF. CDR3 in DNA: TGTGCCAGCAGTTACCCCCAGGGGTCCGGGGCCAACGTCCTGACTTTC.

The chain links TRBV9 to TRBJ2-7; 7 bases match TRBD2. The CDR3 totals 16 residues. Germline loops: CDR1 SGDLS, CDR2 YYNGEE. V was pared by 0 bases and J by 5 bases, with 11 bases of the junction left unmatched. CDR3 loop: CASSVGVTGGLDEQYF. As DNA, the CDR3 is TGTGCCAGCAGCGTAGGGGTAACGGGAGGTCTTGACGAGCAGTACTTC. The variable domain in full, completed from reference TRBV9 and TRBJ2-7, reads DSGVTQTPKHLITATGQRVTLRCSPRSGDLSVYWYQQSLDQGLQFLIQYYNGEERAKGNILERFSAQQFPDLHSELNLSSLELGDSALYFCASSVGVTGGLDEQYFGPGTRLTVT.

The J gene is TRBJ1-2, the V gene TRBV19; maybe TRBD1 (5 bases). Looked up from germline, CDR1 is LNHDA and CDR2 is SQIVND (reference sequence). V lost 7 bases and J 8 bases, leaving 23 bases between the germline ends. This CDR3 has 15 residues. The CDR3 DNA reads TGTGCCAGTACCCCGCAGTCGGCAGGGCAAGGAGGCTACACCTTC. Translated, it gives CASTPQSAGQGGYTF. Filled out from reference TRBV19 and TRBJ1-2, the complete variable domain reads DGGITQSPKYLFRKEGQNVTLSCEQNLNHDAMYWYRQDPGQGLRLIYYSQIVNDFQKGDIAEGYSVSREKKESFPLTVTSAQKNPTAFYLCASTPQSAGQGGYTFGSGTRLTVV.

The chain combines TRBV29-1 with TRBJ2-5; D gene uncertain. The CDR3 totals 12 residues. Trimming removed 7 bases at V and 4 bases at J, with 13 bases between. CDR1 SQVTM and CDR2 ANQGSEA come from the germline V gene. The CDR3 sequence is CSAAHKGETQYF. CDR3 nucleotide sequence: TGCAGCGCAGCCCATAAGGGAGAGACCCAGTACTTC. Based on the CDR3 plus reference TRBV29-1 and TRBJ2-5, the full variable domain is SAVISQKPSRDICQRGTSLTIQCQVDSQVTMMFWYRQQPGQSLTLIATANQGSEATYESGFVIDKFPISRPNLTFSTLTVSNMSPEDSSIYLCSAAHKGETQYFGPGTRLLVL.

The rearrangement links TRBV10-2 to TRBJ1-5, with 7 bases matching TRBD1. Per the germline V gene, CDR1 is WSHSY and CDR2 is SAAADI. V was clipped by 8 bases and J by 4 bases; unmatched bases: 14. The CDR3 runs 16 residues. The CDR3 region has the DNA TGCGCCAGCCGTCCTGAGGCAGGGGGAAGGAATCAGCCCCAGCATTTT. Encoded protein: CASRPEAGGRNQPQHF.

The rearrangement uses TRBV7-2 and TRBJ2-1; D unresolved. Germline V gene lookup returns CDR1 SGHTA and CDR2 FQGNSA. The V gene lost 0 bases and the J gene lost 5 bases, with 17 bases spanning the gap. This CDR3 region has 17 residues. CDR3: CASSLAVVVNSNNEQFF. CDR3 sequence (DNA): TGTGCCAGCAGCTTAGCGGTGGTGGTAAATTCTAACAATGAGCAGTTCTTC.

The V gene is TRBV28, the J gene TRBJ2-7; D is uncertain. Germline-derived CDR1 and CDR2 are MDHEN and SYDVKM. This CDR3 is 12 amino acids long. Trimming shortened V by 7 bases and J by 2 bases, and 9 bases separated the two germline ends. CDR3 sequence: CASNHLAYEQYF. The CDR3 DNA follows: TGTGCCAGCAACCACCTAGCCTACGAGCAGTACTTC.

The chain employs TRBV6-4 and TRBJ2-1; 7 bases map to TRBD1. J lost 6 bases, V lost 6 bases, and 5 bases had no gene match. The germline CDR1 and CDR2 sequences are MRHNA and SNTAGT. The length of the CDR3 is 13 residues. The CDR3 loop reads CASRRQGGNEQFF. The CDR3 bases are TGTGCCAGCAGGAGACAGGGTGGCAATGAGCAGTTCTTC.

The rearrangement joins TRBV5-6 to TRBJ2-2, with D unresolved. CDR3 length: 14 amino acids. With 1 base removed from V and 1 base from J, the gap between germline ends came to 5 bases. The germline V gene has CDR1 SGHDT and CDR2 YYEEEE. The CDR3 sequence is CASSLSLNTGELFF. The CDR3 DNA sequence: TGTGCCAGCAGCTTGAGTCTGAACACCGGGGAGCTGTTTTTT.

The chain is built from TRBV28 and TRBJ2-7; 7 bases agree with TRBD1. The germline gives CDR1 MDHEN, CDR2 SYDVKM. The CDR3 consists of 14 residues. V lost 5 bases and J lost 2; bases outside the gene matches: 6. Written as DNA, the CDR3 is TGTGCCAGCAGTCGACAGGGTTCGACCTACGAGCAGTACTTC. Protein: CASSRQGSTYEQYF.

The gene calls are TRBV4-3 and TRBJ2-2; tentative D call: TRBD2 (5 bases). The V end lost 8 bases, the J end lost 6 bases, and 13 bases lay between the germline ends. The CDR3 runs to 13 residues. Germline CDR1 is LGHNA and CDR2 is YSLEER. The CDR3 coding sequence is TGCGCCAGCCGATCGCGGGCGGCCGGGGAGCTGTTTTTT. The encoded protein is CASRSRAAGELFF.

The table lists this clone with a few counts. This sequence joins TRBV13 and TRBJ1-2; D possibly corresponds to TRBD1 (5 bases). Germline lookup yields CDR1 PRHDT and CDR2 FYEKMQ (reference sequence). This CDR3 contains 10 residues. The CDR3 reads CSGFLRGYTF. Written as DNA, the CDR3 is TGTTCAGGGTTCTTGCGGGGCTACACCTTC. Supplemented by reference TRBV13 and TRBJ1-2, the full variable domain reads AAGVIQSPRHLIKEKRETATLKCYPIPRHDTVYWYQQGPGQDPQFLISFYEKMQSDKGSIPDRFSAQQFSDYHSELNMSSLELGDSALYFCSGFLRGYTFGSGTRLTVV.

In DNA, the CDR3 is TGTGCCAGTAGTAATTCCCCGGGACAGGGATACTACGAGCAGTACTTC. It specifies CASSNSPGQGYYEQYF. The chain recombines TRBV19 with TRBJ2-7, with TRBD1 matching over 9 bases. This CDR3 contains 16 residues. J was trimmed by 3 bases and V by 4 bases; bases with no gene match: 10. The germline CDR1 and CDR2 sequences are LNHDA and SQIVND (reference sequence). Full variable domain (remainder filled in from reference TRBV19 and TRBJ2-7): DGGITQSPKYLFRKEGQNVTLSCEQNLNHDAMYWYRQDPGQGLRLIYYSQIVNDFQKGDIAEGYSVSREKKESFPLTVTSAQKNPTAFYLCASSNSPGQGYYEQYFGPGTRLTVT.

CDR3 coding DNA: TGTGCCAGCAGCTTAGGGGGGGTTGGTGAAAAACTGTTTTTT. Its translation: CASSLGGVGEKLFF. V and J are TRBV7-2 and TRBJ1-4; D is perhaps TRBD1 (5 bases). Germline V gene data show CDR1 as SGHTA and CDR2 as FQGNSA. V lost 1 base, J lost 7 bases, and 10 bases lay in between. This CDR3 has 14 amino acids.

J is TRBJ1-3 and V is TRBV29-1; D is uncertain. Per germline, CDR1 SQVTM and CDR2 ANQGSEA. V was trimmed by 0 bases and J by 4 bases, leaving 13 bases between them. This CDR3 comprises 15 residues. The CDR3 sequence: CSVEDGVGSGNTIYF. Written as DNA, the CDR3 is TGCAGCGTTGAAGATGGTGTCGGTTCCGGAAACACCATATATTTT.

This chain uses TRBV27 with TRBJ2-5; tentative D call: TRBD1 (6 bases). Trimming removed 4 bases at V and 2 bases at J, with 11 bases between. This CDR3 comprises 14 residues. Germline-derived CDR1 and CDR2 are MNHEY and SMNVEV (reference sequence). The CDR3 protein is CASSSPRGQETQYF. In DNA, the CDR3 is TGTGCCAGCAGTTCTCCCAGGGGTCAAGAGACCCAGTACTTC.